Below, 7 T cell receptor beta chains from the same sample are listed, as sequenced in a study of blood T cell repertoires in COVID-19. Sequencing was performed with immunoSEQ multiplex PCR; in TCRdb, only in-frame clones are kept and a portion is missing. The sample includes nearly 55,000 clones, 78% of them seen just once. The specimen was peripheral blood. Every receptor here comes from a human donor with active or convalescent COVID-19. The donor label of this sample is uncertain.

The genes are TRBV5-1 and TRBJ1-5, with D perhaps matching TRBD1 (6 bases). The germline V and J ends were trimmed by 4 bases and 0 bases, with 14 bases remaining between them. This CDR3 comprises 16 residues. Germline assignment: CDR1 SGHRS and CDR2 YFSETQ. The CDR3, as DNA: TGCGCCAGCAGCCCGGGAGGGGGTGATAGCAATCAGCCCCAGCATTTT. Its translation is CASSPGGGDSNQPQHF.

V and J are TRBV7-9 and TRBJ2-1; 9 bases agree with TRBD2. This CDR3 comprises 15 residues. CDR1 and CDR2 (germline): SEHNR, FQNEAQ (reference sequence). The junction had 11 bases not matched to a gene; V was cut back by 4 bases and J by 10 bases. The DNA for the CDR3 is TGTGCCAGCAGCTCCGGGACTAGCCCCGCTGGGGAGCAGTTCTTC. Translating gives CASSSGTSPAGEQFF.

The V and J genes are TRBV9 and TRBJ2-5, with TRBD2 matching over 9 bases. The germline CDR1 and CDR2 sequences are SGDLS and YYNGEE. V lost 4 bases to trimming and J lost 1 base; unmatched junction nucleotides: 8. This CDR3 comprises 16 residues. CDR3: CASSSRAGGFQETQYF. CDR3 in DNA: TGTGCCAGCAGCTCTAGAGCGGGGGGTTTCCAAGAGACCCAGTACTTC. Full variable domain (rest looked up from reference TRBV9 and TRBJ2-5): DSGVTQTPKHLITATGQRVTLRCSPRSGDLSVYWYQQSLDQGLQFLIQYYNGEERAKGNILERFSAQQFPDLHSELNLSSLELGDSALYFCASSSRAGGFQETQYFGPGTRLLVL.

V usage is TRBV30 and J usage is TRBJ2-7, with 7 nucleotides matching TRBD1. The CDR3 is 14 residues long. V gave up 0 bases and J gave up 2 bases; unmatched junction bases: 4. In germline, CDR1 is GTSNPN, CDR2 SVGIG (reference sequence). CDR3 in amino acids: CAWSVAQGAYEQYF. The CDR3 DNA is TGTGCCTGGAGTGTCGCCCAGGGGGCCTACGAGCAGTACTTC.

The J gene is TRBJ1-2, the V gene TRBV30; no clear D. Per germline, CDR1 GTSNPN and CDR2 SVGIG (reference sequence). V lost 4 bases, J lost 4 bases, and 10 bases lay in between. This CDR3 comprises 12 residues. The CDR3 bases are TGTGCCTGGATGAGGGATAGCTATGGCTACACCTTC. Protein product: CAWMRDSYGYTF.

This clone was detected only a few times. This chain joins TRBV19 and TRBJ1-1; D may be TRBD1 (5 bases). The CDR3 totals 14 residues. Trimming shortened V by 3 bases and J by 8 bases, and 16 bases separated the two germline ends. The germline V gene encodes CDR1 LNHDA and CDR2 SQIVND (reference sequence). The CDR3 sequence: CASSMVPGETEAFF. The CDR3 DNA follows: TGTGCCAGTAGTATGGTCCCGGGGGAGACAGAAGCTTTCTTT.

V is TRBV5-1 and J is TRBJ1-1; 7 bases are shared with TRBD1. The CDR3 is 15 amino acids. Germline trimming cut 2 bases from V and 3 bases from J; bases unmatched to any gene: 7. Germline assignment: CDR1 SGHRS and CDR2 YFSETQ. The DNA for the CDR3 is TGCGCCAGCAGCTTCCTTAGGCAGGGGGACACTGAAGCTTTCTTT. Translation: CASSFLRQGDTEAFF.